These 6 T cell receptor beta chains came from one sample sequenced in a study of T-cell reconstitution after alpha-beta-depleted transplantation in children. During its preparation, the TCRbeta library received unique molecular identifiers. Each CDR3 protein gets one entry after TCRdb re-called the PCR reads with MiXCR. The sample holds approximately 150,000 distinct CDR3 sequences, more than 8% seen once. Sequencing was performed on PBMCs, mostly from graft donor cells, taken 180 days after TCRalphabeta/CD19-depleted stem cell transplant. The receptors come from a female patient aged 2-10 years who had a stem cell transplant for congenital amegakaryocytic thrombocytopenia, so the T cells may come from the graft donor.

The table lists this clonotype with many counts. The CDR3 region has the DNA TGCAGCGTTGAAGATCCGAACAGGGGAGAGACCCAGTACTTC. Amino acid sequence: CSVEDPNRGETQYF. The chain joins TRBV29-1 to TRBJ2-5, with 7 nucleotides matching TRBD1. Germline CDR1 is SQVTM and CDR2 is ANQGSEA. The ends lost 0 bases at V and 4 bases at J; junction bases unmatched: 5. The CDR3 contains 14 residues.

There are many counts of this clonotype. The CDR3 DNA reads as TGTGCCAGCAGCTCTTCGCTCGACACCCGCTACGAGCAGTACTTC. It yields the protein CASSSSLDTRYEQYF. The J gene is TRBJ2-7, the V gene TRBV5-6, with no clear D. This CDR3 is 15 amino acids long. V shed 3 bases and J shed 3 bases, with 16 bases lying between them. CDR1 and CDR2 (germline): SGHDT, YYEEEE.

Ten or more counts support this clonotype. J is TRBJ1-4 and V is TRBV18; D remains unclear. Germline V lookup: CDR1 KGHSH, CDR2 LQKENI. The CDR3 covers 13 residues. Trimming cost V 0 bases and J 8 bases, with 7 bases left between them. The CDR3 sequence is CASSPPPGEKLFF. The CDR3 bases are TGTGCCAGCTCACCACCGCCGGGGGAAAAACTGTTTTTT.

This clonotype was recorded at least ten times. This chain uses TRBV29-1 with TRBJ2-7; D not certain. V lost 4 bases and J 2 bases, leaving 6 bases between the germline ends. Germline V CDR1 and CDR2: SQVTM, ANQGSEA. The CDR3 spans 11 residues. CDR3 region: CSVGGTYEQYF. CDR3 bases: TGCAGCGTTGGGGGAACCTACGAGCAGTACTTC.

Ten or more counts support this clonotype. This CDR3 reads CASRTAGATDTQYF. The CDR3, as DNA: TGTGCCAGCAGAACAGCGGGAGCGACAGATACGCAGTATTTT. The chain couples TRBV12-3 or TRBV12-4 to TRBJ2-3; 8 nucleotides agree with TRBD2. The CDR3 extends over 14 amino acids. The V and J ends lost 6 bases and 3 bases, in that order; junction bases with no gene match: 5.

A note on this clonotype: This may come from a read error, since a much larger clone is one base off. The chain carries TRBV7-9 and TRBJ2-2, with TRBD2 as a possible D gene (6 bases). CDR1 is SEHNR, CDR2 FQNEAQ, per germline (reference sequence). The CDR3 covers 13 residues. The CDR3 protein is CASSPRFTGEVFF. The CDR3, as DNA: TGTGCCAGCAGCCCAAGGTTCACCGGGGAGGTGTTTTTT.